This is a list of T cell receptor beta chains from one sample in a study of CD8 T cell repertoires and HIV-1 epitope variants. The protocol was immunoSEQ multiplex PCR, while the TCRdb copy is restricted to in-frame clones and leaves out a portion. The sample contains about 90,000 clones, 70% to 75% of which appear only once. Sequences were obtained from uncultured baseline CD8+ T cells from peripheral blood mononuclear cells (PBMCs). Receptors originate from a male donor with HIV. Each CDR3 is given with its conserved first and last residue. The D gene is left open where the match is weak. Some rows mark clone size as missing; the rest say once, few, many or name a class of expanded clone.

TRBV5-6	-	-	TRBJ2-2	CASRFSTGLGTGELFF	TGTGCCAGCCGCTTTTCCACAGGATTAGGCACCGGGGAGCTGTTTTTT
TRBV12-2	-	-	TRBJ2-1	CASRTISGCNEQFF	TGTGCAAGTCGTACCATTAGCGGGTGCAATGAGCAGTTCTTC
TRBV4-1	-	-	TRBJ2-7	CASSQDARAGAAYEQYF	TGCGCCAGCAGCCAAGATGCCCGAGCAGGGGCGGCCTACGAGCAGTACTTC
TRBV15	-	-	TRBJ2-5	CATSPGLYQETQYF	TGTGCCACCTCTCCCGGCCTCTACCAAGAGACCCAGTACTTC
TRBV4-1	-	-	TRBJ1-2	CASSQGIVVAF	TGCGCCAGCAGCCAAGGGATCGTCGTAGCCTTC
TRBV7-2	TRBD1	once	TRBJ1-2	CASSFNRGRGGGYTF	TGTGCCAGCAGCTTCAACAGGGGGCGCGGGGGCGGCTACACCTTC
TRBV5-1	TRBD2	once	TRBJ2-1	CASSFGGRAVKVEQFF	TGCGCCAGCAGCTTCGGCGGGAGGGCCGTTAAGGTGGAGCAGTTCTTC
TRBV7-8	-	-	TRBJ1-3	CASSTGGGGLGNTIYF	TGTGCCAGCAGCACAGGTGGGGGCGGGTTAGGAAACACCATATATTTT
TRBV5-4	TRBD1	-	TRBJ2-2	CASSVSGGPHTGELFF	TGTGCCAGCAGCGTATCAGGGGGCCCTCACACCGGGGAGCTGTTTTTT
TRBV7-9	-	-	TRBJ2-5	CASSLPWETQYF	TGTGCCAGCAGCCTGCCTTGGGAGACCCAGTACTTC
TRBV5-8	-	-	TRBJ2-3	CASSLGRGFRDTQYF	TGTGCCAGCAGCTTGGGGCGGGGATTCAGAGATACGCAGTATTTT
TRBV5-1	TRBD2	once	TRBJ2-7	CASSLASGSGRAYEQYF	TGCGCCAGCAGCTTGGCGAGCGGTAGCGGGAGGGCATACGAGCAGTACTTC
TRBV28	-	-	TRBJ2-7	CASSHSTGIYEQYF	TGTGCCAGCAGCCATTCTACAGGGATTTACGAGCAGTACTTC
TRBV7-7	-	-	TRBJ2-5	CASSLFGGQETQYF	TGTGCCAGCAGCTTATTTGGGGGGCAAGAGACCCAGTACTTC
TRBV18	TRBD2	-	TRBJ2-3	CASSSSSGGKNTQYF	TGTGCCAGCTCATCCTCTAGCGGGGGTAAGAATACGCAGTATTTT
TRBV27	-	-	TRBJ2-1	CASSLGQGGYEQFF	TGTGCCAGCAGTTTGGGGCAGGGTGGCTATGAGCAGTTCTTC
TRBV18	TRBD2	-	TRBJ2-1	CASSPVAGSLKNEQFF	TGTGCCAGCTCACCAGTAGCGGGTTCCCTCAAGAATGAGCAGTTCTTC
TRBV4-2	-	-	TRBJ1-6	CASSQSPEVVSPLHF	TGTGCCAGCAGCCAATCTCCCGAGGTGGTCTCACCCCTCCACTTT
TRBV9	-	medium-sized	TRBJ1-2	CASSFVGSGAYGYTF	TGTGCCAGCAGCTTCGTAGGGTCTGGAGCTTATGGCTACACCTTC
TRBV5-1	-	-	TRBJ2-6	CASSPTALSGANVLTF	TGCGCCAGCAGCCCGACGGCCCTCTCTGGGGCCAACGTCCTGACTTTC
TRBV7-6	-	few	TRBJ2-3	CASSLESLSTDTQYF	TGTGCCAGCAGCCTAGAGTCCCTTAGCACAGATACGCAGTATTTT
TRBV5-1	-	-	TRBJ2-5	CASSSSGGEETQYF	TGCGCCAGCAGCTCCAGTGGAGGGGAAGAGACCCAGTACTTC
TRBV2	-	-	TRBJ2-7	CASSEAVAGYNEQYF	TGTGCCAGCAGTGAAGCTGTGGCGGGGTACAACGAGCAGTACTTC
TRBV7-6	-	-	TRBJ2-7	CASSLAGAGYEQYF	TGTGCCAGCAGCTTAGCGGGCGCAGGTTACGAGCAGTACTTC
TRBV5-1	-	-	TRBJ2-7	CASSIGQSSSYEQYF	TGCGCCAGCAGCATCGGACAGTCGAGCTCCTACGAGCAGTACTTC
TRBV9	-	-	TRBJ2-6	CASSQVSGANVLTF	TGTGCCAGCAGTCAGGTCTCTGGGGCCAACGTCCTGACTTTC
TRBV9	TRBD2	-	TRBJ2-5	CASSVAPSGGLGKETQYF	TGTGCCAGCAGCGTAGCCCCTAGCGGGGGGCTGGGGAAAGAGACCCAGTACTTC
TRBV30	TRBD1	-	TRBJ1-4	CAWSVDRENEKLFF	TGTGCCTGGAGTGTGGACAGGGAAAATGAAAAACTGTTTTTT
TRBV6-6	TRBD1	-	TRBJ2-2	CASSWTGELGVGELFF	TGTGCCAGCAGCTGGACAGGGGAACTTGGGGTCGGGGAGCTGTTTTTT
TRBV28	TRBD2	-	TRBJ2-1	CASSLFTSGRKHNEQFF	TGTGCCAGCAGTTTATTCACTAGCGGGAGGAAACACAATGAGCAGTTCTTC
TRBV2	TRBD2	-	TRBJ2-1	CASSGFGGTSLFGNEQFF	TGTGCCAGCAGTGGTTTCGGGGGGACTAGTCTATTCGGGAATGAGCAGTTCTTC
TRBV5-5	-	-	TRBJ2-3	CASSLSAGAPDTQYF	TGTGCCAGCAGCTTGTCGGCGGGGGCACCAGATACGCAGTATTTT
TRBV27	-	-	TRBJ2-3	CASSLLGGEADTQYF	TGTGCCAGCAGTTTACTGGGTGGTGAGGCAGATACGCAGTATTTT
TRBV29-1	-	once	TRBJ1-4	CSVEVFQGDEKLFF	TGCAGCGTTGAAGTATTCCAGGGAGATGAAAAACTGTTTTTT
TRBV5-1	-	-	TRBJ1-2	CASSLEQAFYGYTF	TGCGCCAGCAGCTTGGAACAGGCTTTCTATGGCTACACCTTC